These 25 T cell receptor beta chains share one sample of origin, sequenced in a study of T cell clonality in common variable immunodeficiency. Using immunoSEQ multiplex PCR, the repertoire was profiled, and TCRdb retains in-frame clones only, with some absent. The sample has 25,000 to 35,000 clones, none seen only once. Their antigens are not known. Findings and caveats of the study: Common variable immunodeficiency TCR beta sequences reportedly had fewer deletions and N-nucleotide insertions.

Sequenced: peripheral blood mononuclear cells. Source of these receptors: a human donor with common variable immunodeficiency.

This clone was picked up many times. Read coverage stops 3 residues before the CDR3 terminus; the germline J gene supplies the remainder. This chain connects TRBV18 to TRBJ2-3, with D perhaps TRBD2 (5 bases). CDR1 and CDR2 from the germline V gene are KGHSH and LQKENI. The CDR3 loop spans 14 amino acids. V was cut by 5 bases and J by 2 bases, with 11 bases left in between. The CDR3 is CASSSNSATDTQYF. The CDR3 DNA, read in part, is TGTGCCAGCTCATCAAATAGCGCCACAGATACG.

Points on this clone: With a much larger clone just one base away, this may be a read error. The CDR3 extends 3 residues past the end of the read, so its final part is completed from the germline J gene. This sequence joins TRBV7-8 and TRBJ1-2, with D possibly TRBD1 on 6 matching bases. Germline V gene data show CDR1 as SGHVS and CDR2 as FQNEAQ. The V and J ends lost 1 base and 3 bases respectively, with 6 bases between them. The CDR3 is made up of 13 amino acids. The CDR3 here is CASSLGQDYGYTF. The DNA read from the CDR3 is TGTGCCAGCAGCTTAGGACAGGACTATGGC.

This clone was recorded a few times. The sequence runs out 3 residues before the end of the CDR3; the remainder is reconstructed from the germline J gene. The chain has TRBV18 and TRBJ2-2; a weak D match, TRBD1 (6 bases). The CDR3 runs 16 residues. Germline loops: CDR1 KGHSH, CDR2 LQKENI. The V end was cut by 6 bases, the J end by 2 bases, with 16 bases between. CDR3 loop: CASSIPGAPNTGELFF. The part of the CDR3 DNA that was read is TGTGCCAGCTCCATTCCAGGGGCCCCAAACACCGGGGAG.

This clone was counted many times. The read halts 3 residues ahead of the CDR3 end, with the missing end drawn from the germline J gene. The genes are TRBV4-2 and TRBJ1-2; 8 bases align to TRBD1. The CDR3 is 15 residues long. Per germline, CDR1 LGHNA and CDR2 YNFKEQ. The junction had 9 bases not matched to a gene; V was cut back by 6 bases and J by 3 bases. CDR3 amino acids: CASSPGQGVYYGYTF. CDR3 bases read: TGTGCCAGCAGTCCCGGACAGGGTGTCTACTATGGC.

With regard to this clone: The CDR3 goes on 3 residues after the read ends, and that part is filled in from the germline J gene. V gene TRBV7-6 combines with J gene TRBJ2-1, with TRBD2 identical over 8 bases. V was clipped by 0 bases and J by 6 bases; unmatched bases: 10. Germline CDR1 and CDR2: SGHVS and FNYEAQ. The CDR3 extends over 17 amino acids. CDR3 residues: CASSLAIRGGRGNEQFF. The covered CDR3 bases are TGTGCCAGCAGCTTAGCGATCCGGGGGGGTAGGGGCAATGAG.

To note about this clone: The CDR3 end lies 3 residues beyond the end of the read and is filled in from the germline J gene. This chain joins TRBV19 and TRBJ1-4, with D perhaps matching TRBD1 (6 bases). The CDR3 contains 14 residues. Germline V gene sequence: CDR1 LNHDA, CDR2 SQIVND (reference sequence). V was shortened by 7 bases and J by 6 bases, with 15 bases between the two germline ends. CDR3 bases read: TGTGCCAGTACTCTAAGGGGACACTATGAAAAA. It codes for CASTLRGHYEK. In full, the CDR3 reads CASTLRGHYEKLFF.

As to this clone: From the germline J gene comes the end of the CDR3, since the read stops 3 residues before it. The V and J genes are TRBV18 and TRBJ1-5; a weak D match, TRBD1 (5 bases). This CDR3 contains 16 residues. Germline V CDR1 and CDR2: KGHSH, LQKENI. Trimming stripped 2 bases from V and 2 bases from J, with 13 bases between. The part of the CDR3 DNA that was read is TGTGCCAGCTCACCAGATACAGGAGGGGGCAATCAGCCC. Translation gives CASSPDTGGGNQP. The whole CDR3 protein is CASSPDTGGGNQPQHF.

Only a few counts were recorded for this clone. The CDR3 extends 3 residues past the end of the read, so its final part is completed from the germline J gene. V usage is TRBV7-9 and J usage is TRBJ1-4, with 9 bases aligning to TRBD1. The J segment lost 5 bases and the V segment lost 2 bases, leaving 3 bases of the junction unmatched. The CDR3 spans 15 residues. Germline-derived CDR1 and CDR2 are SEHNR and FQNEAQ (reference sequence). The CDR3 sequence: CASSLSTGGNEKLFF. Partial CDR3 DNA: TGTGCCAGCAGCTTATCTACAGGGGGCAATGAAAAA.

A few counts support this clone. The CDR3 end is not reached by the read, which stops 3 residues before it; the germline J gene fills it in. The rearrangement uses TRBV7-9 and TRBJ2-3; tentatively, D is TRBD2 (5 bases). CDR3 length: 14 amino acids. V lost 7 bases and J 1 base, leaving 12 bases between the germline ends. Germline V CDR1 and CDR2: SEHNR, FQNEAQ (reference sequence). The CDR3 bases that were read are TGTGCCAGCACCTTTGCGGGTCGCACAGATACG. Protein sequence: CASTFAGRTDT. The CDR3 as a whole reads CASTFAGRTDTQYF.

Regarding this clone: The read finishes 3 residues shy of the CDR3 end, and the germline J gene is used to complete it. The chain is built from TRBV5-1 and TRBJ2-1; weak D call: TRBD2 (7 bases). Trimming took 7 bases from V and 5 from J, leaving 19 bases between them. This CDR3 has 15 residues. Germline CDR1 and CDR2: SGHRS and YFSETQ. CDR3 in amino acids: CASHVSGGQNNEQFF. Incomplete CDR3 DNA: TGCGCCAGCCACGTATCGGGGGGCCAGAACAATGAG.

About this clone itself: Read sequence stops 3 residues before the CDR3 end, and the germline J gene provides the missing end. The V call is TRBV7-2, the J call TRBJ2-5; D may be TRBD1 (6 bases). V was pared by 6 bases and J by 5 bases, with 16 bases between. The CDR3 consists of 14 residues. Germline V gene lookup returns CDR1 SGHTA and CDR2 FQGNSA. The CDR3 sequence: CASRKTGPKETQYF. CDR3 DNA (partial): TGTGCCAGCAGAAAAACAGGGCCTAAGGAGACC.

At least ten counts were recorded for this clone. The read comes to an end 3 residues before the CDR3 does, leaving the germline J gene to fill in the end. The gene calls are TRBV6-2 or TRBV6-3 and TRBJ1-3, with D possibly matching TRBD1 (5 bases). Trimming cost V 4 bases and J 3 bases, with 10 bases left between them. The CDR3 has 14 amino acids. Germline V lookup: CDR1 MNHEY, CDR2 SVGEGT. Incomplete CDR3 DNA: TGTGCCAGCAGTTCCACGACAGATGGAAACACC. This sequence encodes CASSSTTDGNT. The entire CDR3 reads CASSSTTDGNTIYF.

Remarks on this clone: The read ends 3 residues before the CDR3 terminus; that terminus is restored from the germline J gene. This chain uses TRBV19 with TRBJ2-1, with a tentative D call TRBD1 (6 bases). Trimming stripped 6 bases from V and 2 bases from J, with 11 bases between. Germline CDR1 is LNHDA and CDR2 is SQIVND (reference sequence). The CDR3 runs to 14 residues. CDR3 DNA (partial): TGTGCCAGTAGACAGGGTATGGCCTACAATGAG. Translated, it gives CASRQGMAYNE. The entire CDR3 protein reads CASRQGMAYNEQFF. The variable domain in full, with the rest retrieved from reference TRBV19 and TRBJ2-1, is DGGITQSPKYLFRKEGQNVTLSCEQNLNHDAMYWYRQDPGQGLRLIYYSQIVNDFQKGDIAEGYSVSREKKESFPLTVTSAQKNPTAFYLCASRQGMAYNEQFFGPGTRLTVL.

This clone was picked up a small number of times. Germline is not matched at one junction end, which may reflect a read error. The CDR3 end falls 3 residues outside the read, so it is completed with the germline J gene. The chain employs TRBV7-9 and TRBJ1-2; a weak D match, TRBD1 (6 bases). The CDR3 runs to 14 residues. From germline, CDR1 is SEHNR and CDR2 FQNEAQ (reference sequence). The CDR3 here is CSSSEGHPNYGYTF. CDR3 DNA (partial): TGTTCCAGCAGCGAGGGACACCCTAACTATGGC.

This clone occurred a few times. Partial CDR3 DNA: TGTGCCAGCAGCTTACAGGGGACCCGTAATTCACCC. It is translated as CASSLQGTRNSP. The complete CDR3 sequence is CASSLQGTRNSPLHF. The chain employs TRBV7-3 and TRBJ1-6, with D perhaps TRBD1 (6 bases). The CDR3 end lies 3 residues beyond the end of the read and is filled in from the germline J gene. V was pared by 2 bases and J by 6 bases, with 11 bases between. The CDR3 runs 15 residues. Germline V lookup: CDR1 SGHTA, CDR2 FQGTGA.

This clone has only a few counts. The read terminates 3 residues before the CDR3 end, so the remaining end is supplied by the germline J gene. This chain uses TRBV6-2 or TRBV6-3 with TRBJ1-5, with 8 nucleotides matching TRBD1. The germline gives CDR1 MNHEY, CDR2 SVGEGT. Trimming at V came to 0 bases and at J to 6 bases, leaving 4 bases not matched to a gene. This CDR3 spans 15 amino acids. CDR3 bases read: TGTGCCAGCAGTTACTCGTTACAGGGGGGTCAGCCC. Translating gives CASSYSLQGGQP. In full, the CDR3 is CASSYSLQGGQPQHF.

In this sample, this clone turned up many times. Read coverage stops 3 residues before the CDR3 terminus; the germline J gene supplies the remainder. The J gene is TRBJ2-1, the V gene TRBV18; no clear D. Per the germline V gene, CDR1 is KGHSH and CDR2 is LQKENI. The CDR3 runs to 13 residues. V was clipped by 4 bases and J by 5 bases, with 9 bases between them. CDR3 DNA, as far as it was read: TGTGCCAGCTCACGCACAGATAACAATGAG. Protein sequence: CASSRTDNNE. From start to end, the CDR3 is CASSRTDNNEQFF.

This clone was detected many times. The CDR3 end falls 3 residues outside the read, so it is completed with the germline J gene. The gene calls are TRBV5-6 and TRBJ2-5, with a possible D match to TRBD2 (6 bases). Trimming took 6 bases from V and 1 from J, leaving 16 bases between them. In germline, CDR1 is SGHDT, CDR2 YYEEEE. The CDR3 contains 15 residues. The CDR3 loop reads CASNYIWGLQETQYF. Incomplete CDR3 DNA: TGTGCCAGCAACTATATATGGGGACTCCAAGAGACC.

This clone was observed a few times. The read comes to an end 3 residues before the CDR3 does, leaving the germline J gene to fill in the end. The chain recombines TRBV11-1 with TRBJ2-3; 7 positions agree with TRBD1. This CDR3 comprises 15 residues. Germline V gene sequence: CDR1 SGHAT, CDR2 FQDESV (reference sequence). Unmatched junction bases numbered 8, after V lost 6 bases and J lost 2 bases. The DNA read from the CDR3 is TGTGCCAGCAGTTTCGGGACAGCAACCACAGATACG. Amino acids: CASSFGTATTDT. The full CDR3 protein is CASSFGTATTDTQYF.

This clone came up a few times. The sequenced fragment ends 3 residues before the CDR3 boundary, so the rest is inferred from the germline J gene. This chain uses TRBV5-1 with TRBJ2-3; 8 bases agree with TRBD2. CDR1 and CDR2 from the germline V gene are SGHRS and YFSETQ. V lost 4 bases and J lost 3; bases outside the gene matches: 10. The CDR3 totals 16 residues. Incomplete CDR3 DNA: TGCGCCAGCAGCCTCGCCGAGCGGGGGAAAACAGATACG. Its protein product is CASSLAERGKTDT. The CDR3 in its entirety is CASSLAERGKTDTQYF.

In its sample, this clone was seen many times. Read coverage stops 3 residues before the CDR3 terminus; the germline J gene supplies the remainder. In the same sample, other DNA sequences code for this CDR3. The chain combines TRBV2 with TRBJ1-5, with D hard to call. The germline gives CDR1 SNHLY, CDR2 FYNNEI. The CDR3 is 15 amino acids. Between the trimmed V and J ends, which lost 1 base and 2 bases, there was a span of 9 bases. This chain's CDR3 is CASSEGWQGNQPQHF. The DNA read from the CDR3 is TGTGCCAGCAGTGAAGGGTGGCAGGGCAATCAGCCC. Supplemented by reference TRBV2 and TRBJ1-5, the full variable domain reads EPEVTQTPSHQVTQMGQEVILRCVPISNHLYFYWYRQILGQKVEFLVSFYNNEISEKSEIFDDQFSVERPDGSNFTLKIRSTKLEDSAMYFCASSEGWQGNQPQHFGDGTRLSIL.

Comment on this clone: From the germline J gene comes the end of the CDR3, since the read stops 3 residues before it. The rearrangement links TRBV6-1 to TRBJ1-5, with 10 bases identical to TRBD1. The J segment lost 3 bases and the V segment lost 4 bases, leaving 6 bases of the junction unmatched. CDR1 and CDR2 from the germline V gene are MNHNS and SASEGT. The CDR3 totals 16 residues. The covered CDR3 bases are TGTGCCAGCAGTGTCCCGGGACAGGGGTACAATCAGCCC. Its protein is CASSVPGQGYNQP. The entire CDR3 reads CASSVPGQGYNQPQHF.

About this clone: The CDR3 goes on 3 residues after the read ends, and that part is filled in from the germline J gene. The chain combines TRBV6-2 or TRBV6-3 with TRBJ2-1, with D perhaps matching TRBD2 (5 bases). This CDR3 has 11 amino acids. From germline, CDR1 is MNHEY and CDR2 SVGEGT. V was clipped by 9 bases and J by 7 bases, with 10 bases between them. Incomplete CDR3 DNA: TGTGCCAGTACTAGTTGGAATGAG. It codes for CASTSWNE. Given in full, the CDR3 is CASTSWNEQFF.

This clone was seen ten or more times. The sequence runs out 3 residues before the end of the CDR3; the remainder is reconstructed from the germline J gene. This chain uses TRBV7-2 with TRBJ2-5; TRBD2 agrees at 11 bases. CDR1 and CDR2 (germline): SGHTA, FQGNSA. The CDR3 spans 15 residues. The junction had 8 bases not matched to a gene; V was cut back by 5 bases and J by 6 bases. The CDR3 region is CASSRDSGGAQTQYF. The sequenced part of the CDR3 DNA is TGTGCCAGCAGCCGCGATAGCGGGGGGGCCCAGACC.

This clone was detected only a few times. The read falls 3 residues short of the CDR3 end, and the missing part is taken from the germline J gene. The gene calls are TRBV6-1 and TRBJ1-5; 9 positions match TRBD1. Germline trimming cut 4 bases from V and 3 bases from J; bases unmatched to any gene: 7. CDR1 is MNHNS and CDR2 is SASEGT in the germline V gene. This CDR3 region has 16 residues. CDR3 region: CASSVRQGGLNQPQHF. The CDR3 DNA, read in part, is TGTGCCAGCAGTGTCCGACAGGGGGGTCTCAATCAGCCC.